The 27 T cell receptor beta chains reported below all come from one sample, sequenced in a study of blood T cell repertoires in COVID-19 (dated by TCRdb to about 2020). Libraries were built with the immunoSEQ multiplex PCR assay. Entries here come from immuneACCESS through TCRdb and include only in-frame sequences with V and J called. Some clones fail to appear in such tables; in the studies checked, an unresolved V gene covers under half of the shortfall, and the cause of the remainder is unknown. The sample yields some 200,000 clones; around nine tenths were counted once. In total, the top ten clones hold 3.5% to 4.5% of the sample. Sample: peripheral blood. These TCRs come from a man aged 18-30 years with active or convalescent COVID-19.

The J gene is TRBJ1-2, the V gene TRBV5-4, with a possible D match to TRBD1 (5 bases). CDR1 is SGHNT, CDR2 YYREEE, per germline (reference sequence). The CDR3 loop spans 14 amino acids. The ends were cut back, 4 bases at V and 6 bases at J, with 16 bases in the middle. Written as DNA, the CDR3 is TGTGCCAGCAGCCACTGGACGGGGGTCGATGGCTACACCTTC. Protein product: CASSHWTGVDGYTF.

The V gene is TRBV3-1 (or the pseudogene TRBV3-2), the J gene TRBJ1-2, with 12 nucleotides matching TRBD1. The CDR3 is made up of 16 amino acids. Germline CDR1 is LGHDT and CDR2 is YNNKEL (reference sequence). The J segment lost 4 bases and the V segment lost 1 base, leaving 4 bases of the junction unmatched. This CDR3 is CASSQVGQGALYGYTF. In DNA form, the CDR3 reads TGTGCCAGCAGCCAAGTGGGACAGGGGGCTCTCTATGGCTACACCTTC.

The CDR3 sequence: CASSWAPGLTGELFF. CDR3 in DNA: TGCGCCAGCAGCTGGGCCCCTGGGCTTACCGGGGAGCTGTTTTTT. The V gene is TRBV5-1, the J gene TRBJ2-2; no clear D gene. With 3 bases removed from V and 5 bases from J, the gap between germline ends came to 14 bases. The CDR3 spans 15 residues. Germline V gene data show CDR1 as SGHRS and CDR2 as YFSETQ.

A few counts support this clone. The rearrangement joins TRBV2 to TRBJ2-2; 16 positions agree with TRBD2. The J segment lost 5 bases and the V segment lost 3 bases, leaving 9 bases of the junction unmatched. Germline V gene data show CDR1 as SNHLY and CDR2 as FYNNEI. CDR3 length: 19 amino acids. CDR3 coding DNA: TGTGCCAGCAGTGATGCGGGACTAGCGGGAGGGCCGGGGACCGGGGAGCTGTTTTTT. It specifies CASSDAGLAGGPGTGELFF.

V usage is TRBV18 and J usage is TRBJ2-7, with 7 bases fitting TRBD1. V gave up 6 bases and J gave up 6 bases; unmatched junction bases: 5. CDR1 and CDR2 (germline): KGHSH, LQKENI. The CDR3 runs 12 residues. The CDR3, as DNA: TGTGCCAGCTCCGGGGACAGCGCCGAGCAGTACGTC. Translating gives CASSGDSAEQYV.

CDR3 bases: TGTGCCAGCATCCCACCACAGAGCCCCGGGGAGCTGTTTTTT. It yields the protein CASIPPQSPGELFF. The genes are TRBV27 and TRBJ2-2; D is undetermined. Looked up from germline, CDR1 is MNHEY and CDR2 is SMNVEV (reference sequence). V was cut by 7 bases and J by 6 bases, with 15 bases left in between. The CDR3 spans 14 residues.

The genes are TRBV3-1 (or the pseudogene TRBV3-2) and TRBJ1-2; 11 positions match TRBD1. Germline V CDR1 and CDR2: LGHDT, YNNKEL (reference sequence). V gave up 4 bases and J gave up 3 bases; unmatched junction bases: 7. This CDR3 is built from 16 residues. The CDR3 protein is CASSPGTGGFDYGYTF. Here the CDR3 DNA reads TGTGCCAGCAGCCCCGGGACAGGGGGTTTCGACTATGGCTACACCTTC.

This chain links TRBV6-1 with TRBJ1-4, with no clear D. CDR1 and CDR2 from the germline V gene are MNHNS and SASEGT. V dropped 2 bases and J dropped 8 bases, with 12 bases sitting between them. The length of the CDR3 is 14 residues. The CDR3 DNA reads TGTGCCAGCAGTGAAACGGGGTTAAACGAAAAACTGTTTTTT. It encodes CASSETGLNEKLFF.

The CDR3 region has the DNA TGTGCCAGCAGCCTAGGGGGCAAGGCGAATCAGCCCCAGCATTTT. Translated, it gives CASSLGGKANQPQHF. This chain joins TRBV9 and TRBJ1-5; TRBD1 matches 7 bases. The V gene end was trimmed by 4 bases and the J gene end by 4 bases; junction bases not matched to a gene: 8. CDR3 length: 15 residues. The germline gives CDR1 SGDLS, CDR2 YYNGEE.

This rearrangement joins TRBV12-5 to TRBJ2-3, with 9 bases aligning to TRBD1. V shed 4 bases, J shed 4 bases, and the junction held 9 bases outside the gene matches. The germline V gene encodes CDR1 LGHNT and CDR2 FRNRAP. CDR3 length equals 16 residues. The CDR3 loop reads CASGSGRTGVPDTQYF. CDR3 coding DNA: TGTGCTAGTGGTTCAGGCCGGACAGGGGTGCCAGATACGCAGTATTTT.

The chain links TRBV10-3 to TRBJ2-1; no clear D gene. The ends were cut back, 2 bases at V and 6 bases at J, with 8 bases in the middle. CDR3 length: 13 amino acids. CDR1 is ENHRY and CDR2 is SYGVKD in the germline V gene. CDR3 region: CAISEGPPNEQFF. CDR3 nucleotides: TGTGCCATCAGTGAGGGCCCCCCCAATGAGCAGTTCTTC.

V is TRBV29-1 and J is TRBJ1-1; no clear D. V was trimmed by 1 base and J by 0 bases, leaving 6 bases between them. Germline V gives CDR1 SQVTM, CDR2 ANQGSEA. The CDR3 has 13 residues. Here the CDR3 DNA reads TGCAGCGTTGAAGGCAGGTTGAACACTGAAGCTTTCTTT. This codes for CSVEGRLNTEAFF.

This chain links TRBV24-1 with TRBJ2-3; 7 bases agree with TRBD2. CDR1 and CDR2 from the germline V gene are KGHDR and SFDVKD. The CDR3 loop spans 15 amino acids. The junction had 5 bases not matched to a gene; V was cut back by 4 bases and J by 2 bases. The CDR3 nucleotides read TGTGCCACCAGTGAGCAGCGGGGCTCCACAGATACGCAGTATTTT. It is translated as CATSEQRGSTDTQYF.

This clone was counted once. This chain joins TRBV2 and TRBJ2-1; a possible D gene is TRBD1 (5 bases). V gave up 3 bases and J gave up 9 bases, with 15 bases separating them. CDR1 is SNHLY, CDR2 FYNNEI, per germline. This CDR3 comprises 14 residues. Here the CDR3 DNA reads TGTGCCAGCAGTGACTGGAAGGGGCTGGGTGAGCAGTTCTTC. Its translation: CASSDWKGLGEQFF. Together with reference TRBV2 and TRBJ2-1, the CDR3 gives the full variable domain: EPEVTQTPSHQVTQMGQEVILRCVPISNHLYFYWYRQILGQKVEFLVSFYNNEISEKSEIFDDQFSVERPDGSNFTLKIRSTKLEDSAMYFCASSDWKGLGEQFFGPGTRLTVL.

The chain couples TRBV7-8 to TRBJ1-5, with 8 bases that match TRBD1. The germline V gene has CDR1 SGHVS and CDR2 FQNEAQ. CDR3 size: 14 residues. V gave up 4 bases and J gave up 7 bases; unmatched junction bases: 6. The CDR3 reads CASSSGQGEQPQHF. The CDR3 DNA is TGTGCCAGCAGCTCTGGACAGGGTGAACAGCCCCAGCATTTT.

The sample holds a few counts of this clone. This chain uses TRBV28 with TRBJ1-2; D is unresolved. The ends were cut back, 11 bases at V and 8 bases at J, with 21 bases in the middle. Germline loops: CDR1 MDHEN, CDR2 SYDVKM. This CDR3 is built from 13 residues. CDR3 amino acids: CAGGGPRELGYTF. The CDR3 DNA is TGTGCCGGAGGAGGGCCCCGGGAACTCGGCTACACCTTC.

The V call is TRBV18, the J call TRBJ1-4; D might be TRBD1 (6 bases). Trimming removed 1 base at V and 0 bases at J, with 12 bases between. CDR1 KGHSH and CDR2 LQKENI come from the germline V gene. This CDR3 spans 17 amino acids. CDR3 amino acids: CASSPLGRGPTNEKLFF. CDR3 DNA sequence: TGTGCCAGCTCACCACTGGGCAGGGGTCCAACTAATGAAAAACTGTTTTTT.

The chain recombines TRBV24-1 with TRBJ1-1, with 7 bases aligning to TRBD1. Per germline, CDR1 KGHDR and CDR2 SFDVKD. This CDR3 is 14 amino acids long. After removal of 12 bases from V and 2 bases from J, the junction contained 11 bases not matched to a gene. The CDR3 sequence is CASGDRGDNTEAFF. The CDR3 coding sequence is TGTGCCTCTGGGGACAGAGGGGATAACACTGAAGCTTTCTTT.

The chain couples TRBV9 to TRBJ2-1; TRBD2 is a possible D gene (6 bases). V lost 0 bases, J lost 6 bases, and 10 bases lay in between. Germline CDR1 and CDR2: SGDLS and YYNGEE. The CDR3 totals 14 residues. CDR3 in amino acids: CASSVGGDLNEQFF. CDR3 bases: TGTGCCAGCAGCGTAGGGGGGGACCTCAATGAGCAGTTCTTC.

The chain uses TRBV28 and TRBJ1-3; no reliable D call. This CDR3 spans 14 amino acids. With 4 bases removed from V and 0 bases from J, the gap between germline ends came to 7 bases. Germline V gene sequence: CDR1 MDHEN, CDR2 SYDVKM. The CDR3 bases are TGTGCCAGCAGTTCAGGCCTCTCTGGAAACACCATATATTTT. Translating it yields CASSSGLSGNTIYF.

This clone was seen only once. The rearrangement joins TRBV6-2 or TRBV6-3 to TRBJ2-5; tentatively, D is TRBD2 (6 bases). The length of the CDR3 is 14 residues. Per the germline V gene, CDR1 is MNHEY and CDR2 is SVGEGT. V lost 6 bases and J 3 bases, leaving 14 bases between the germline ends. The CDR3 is CASRPSGGEETQYF. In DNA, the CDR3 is TGTGCCAGCAGACCTTCTGGCGGGGAAGAGACCCAGTACTTC.

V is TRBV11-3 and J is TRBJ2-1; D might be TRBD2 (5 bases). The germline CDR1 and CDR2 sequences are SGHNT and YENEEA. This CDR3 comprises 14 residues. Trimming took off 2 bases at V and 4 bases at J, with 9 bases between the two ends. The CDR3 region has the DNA TGTGCCAGCAGCTTAACCCTAGCTTACAATGAGCAGTTCTTC. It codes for CASSLTLAYNEQFF.

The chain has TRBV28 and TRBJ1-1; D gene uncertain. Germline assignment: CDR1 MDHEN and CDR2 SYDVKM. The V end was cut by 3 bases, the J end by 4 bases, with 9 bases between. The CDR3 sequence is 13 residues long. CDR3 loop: CASSFRGTTEAFF. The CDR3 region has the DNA TGTGCCAGCAGTTTCCGGGGTACCACTGAAGCTTTCTTT.

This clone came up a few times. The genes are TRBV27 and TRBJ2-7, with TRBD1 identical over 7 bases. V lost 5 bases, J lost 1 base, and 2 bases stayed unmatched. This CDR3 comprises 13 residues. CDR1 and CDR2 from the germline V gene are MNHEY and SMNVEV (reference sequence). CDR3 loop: CASSAGGSYEQYF. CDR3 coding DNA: TGTGCCAGCAGTGCAGGGGGTTCCTACGAGCAGTACTTC.

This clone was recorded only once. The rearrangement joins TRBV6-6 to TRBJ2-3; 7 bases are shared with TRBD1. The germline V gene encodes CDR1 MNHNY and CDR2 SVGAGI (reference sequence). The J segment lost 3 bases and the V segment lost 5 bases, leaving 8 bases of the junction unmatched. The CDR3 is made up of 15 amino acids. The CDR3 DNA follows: TGTGCCAGCAGTAGAAAAGGACAGGCGACAGATACGCAGTATTTT. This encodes CASSRKGQATDTQYF.

CDR3 protein: CASTGDSYRRSGANVLTF. In DNA form, the CDR3 reads TGTGCCAGCACCGGGGACAGCTATAGGCGCTCTGGGGCCAACGTCCTGACTTTC. This chain joins TRBV9 and TRBJ2-6; 7 positions match TRBD1. The CDR3 extends over 18 amino acids. Germline CDR1 and CDR2: SGDLS and YYNGEE. The trim removed 6 bases at V and 0 bases at J, leaving 12 bases unmatched.

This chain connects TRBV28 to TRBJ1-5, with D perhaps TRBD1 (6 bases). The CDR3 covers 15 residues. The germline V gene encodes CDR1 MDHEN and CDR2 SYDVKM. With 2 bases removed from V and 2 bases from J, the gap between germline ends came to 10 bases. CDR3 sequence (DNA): TGTGCCAGCAGTTTACTACAGGGAGGCAATCAGCCCCAGCATTTT. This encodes CASSLLQGGNQPQHF.